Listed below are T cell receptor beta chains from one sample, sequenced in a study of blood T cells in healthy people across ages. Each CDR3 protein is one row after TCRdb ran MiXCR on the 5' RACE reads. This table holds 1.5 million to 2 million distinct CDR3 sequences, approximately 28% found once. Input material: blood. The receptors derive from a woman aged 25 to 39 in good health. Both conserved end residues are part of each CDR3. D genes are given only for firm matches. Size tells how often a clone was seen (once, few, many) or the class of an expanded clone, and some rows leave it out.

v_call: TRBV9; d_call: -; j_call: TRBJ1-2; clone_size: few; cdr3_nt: TGTGCCAGCAGCGTAGATACGGGCTATGGCTACACCTTC; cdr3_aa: CASSVDTGYGYTF
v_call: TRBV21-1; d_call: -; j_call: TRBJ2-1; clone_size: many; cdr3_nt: TGTGCCAGCAGCAAAGCTCAGGGTTTATACAATGAGCAGTTCTTC; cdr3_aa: CASSKAQGLYNEQFF
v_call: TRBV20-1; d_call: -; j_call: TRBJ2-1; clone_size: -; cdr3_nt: TGCAGTGCTCCCGGGCAGTACAATGAGCAGTTCTTC; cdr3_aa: CSAPGQYNEQFF
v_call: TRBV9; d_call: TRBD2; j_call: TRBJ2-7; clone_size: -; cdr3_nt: TGTGCCAGCAGCGTAGGGGGGGGTACACACGAGCAGTACTTC; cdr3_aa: CASSVGGGTHEQYF
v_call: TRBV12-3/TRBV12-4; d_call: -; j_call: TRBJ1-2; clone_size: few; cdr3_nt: TGTGCCAGCAGTCCGTCGGGACGGAGATATGGCTACACCTTC; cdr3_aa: CASSPSGRRYGYTF
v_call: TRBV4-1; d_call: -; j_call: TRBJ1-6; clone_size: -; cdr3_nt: TGCGCCAGCAGCCCGCCAAGGGAGGGATCACCCCTCCACTTT; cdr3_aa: CASSPPREGSPLHF
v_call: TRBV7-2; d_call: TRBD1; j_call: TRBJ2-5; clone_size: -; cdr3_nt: TGTGCCAGCAGCTGCCCCAGGGGGCAAGAGACCCAGTACTTC; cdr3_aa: CASSCPRGQETQYF
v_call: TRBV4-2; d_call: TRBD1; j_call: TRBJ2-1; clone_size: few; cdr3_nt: TGTGCCAGCAGCCAGGACGTGGGGACAGGGAGGGATGAGCAGTTCTTC; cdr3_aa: CASSQDVGTGRDEQFF
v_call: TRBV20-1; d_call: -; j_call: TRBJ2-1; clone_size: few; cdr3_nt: TGCAGTGCTAGAGATTTAGGGGGATCCAATGAGCAGTTCTTC; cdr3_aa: CSARDLGGSNEQFF
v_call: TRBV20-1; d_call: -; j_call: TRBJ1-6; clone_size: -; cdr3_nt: TGCAGTGCTTTGTCGTCGACAGGAGAAGGCTCACCCCTCCACTTT; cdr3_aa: CSALSSTGEGSPLHF
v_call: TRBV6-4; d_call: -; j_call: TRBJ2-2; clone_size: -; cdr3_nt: TGTGCCAGCAGACGCACCGGCACCGGGGAGCGGTTTTTT; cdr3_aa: CASRRTGTGERFF
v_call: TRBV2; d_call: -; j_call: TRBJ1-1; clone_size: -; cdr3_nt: TGTGCCAGCACCGGACGGATTGAAGCTTTCTTT; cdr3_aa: CASTGRIEAFF
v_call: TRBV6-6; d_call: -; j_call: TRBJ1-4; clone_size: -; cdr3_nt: TGTGCCAGCAGTTACTCGACCGTTGCAACTAATGAAAAACTGTTTTTT; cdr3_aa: CASSYSTVATNEKLFF
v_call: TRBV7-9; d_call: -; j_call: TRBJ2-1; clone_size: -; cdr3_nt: TGTGCCAGCAGCTTGTTGAGCAGGGATGAGCAGTTCTTC; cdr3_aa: CASSLLSRDEQFF
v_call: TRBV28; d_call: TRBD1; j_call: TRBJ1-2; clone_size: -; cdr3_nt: TGTGCCAGCAGTTTAGAGGGGACGACAGGGGTGGTGAATGGCTACACCTTC; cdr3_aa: CASSLEGTTGVVNGYTF
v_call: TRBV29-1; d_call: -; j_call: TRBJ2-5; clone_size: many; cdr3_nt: TGCAGCGTTGCTGACAGAGAAGAGACCCAGTACTTC; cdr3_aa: CSVADREETQYF
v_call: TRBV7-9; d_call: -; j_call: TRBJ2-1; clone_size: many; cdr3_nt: TGTGCCAGCAGTCGTTTGGCGGGACACAGTGAGCAGTTCTTC; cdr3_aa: CASSRLAGHSEQFF
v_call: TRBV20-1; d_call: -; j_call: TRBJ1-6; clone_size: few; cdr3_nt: TGCAGTGCTAGAGACGGAGATAGCGTTAATTCACCCCTCCACTTT; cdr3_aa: CSARDGDSVNSPLHF
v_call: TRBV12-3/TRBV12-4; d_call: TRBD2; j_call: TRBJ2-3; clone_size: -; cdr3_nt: TGTGCCAGCAGTTTACTAGCGGGGGGAAGCACAGATACGCAGTATTTT; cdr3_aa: CASSLLAGGSTDTQYF
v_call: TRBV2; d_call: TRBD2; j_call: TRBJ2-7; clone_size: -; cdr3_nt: TGTGCCAGCCTGGACCGAGCGGGGGGGCCCAATGAGCAGTACTTC; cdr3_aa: CASLDRAGGPNEQYF
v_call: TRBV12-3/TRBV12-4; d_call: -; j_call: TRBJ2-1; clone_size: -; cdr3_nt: TGTGCCGGCAGTTTATCCGGTGAGCAGTTCTTC; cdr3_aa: CAGSLSGEQFF
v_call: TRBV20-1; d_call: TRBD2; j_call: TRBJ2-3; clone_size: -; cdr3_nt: TGCAGTGCTAGAGTGAGACTAGCATCAGATACGCAGTATTTT; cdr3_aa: CSARVRLASDTQYF
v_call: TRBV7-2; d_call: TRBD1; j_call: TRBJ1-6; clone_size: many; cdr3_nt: TGTGCCAGCAGCCCTAGACAGGGGGCTGGATCACCCCTCCACTTT; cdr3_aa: CASSPRQGAGSPLHF
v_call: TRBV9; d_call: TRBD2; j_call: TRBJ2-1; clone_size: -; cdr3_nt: TGTGCCAGCAGCGTAGAGTTTGCGGGGGGGGTCAATGAGCAGTTCTTC; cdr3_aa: CASSVEFAGGVNEQFF
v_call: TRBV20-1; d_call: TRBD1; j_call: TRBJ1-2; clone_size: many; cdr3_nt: TGCAGTGCTAGAGACGATGACAGGGCCTCCGGGGGCTACACCTTC; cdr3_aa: CSARDDDRASGGYTF
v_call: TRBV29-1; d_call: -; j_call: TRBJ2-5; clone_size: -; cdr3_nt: TGCAGCGTTGAAGTAGCTGGGGGGATGGAGACCCAGTACTTC; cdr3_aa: CSVEVAGGMETQYF
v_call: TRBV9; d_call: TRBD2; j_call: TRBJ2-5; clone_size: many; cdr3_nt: TGTGCCAGTTCCGGGGGGTCTTTAGAGACCCAGTACTTC; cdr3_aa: CASSGGSLETQYF
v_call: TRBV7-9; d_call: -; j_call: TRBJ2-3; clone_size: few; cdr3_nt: TGTGCCAGCAACCATAGACAGGCCTCAGATACGCAGTATTTT; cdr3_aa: CASNHRQASDTQYF
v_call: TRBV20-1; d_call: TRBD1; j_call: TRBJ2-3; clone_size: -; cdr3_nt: TGCAGTGCTAACAGGGGGTATACAGATACGCAGTATTTT; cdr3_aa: CSANRGYTDTQYF
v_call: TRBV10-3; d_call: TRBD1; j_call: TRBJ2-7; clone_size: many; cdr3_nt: TGTGCCATCAGTACAGGGGCCTACGAGCAGTACTTC; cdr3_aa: CAISTGAYEQYF
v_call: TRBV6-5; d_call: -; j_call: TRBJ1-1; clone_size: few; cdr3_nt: TGTGCCAGCAGTTACTCGCCGAATGAAGCTTTCTTT; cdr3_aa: CASSYSPNEAFF
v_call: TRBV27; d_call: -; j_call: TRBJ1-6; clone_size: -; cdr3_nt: TGTGCCAGCGGCCCATATAATTCACCCTTCCACTTT; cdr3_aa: CASGPYNSPFHF
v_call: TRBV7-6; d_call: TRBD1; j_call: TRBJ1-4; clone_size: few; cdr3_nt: TGTGCCAGCAGCTTAGCGCAGGGGGCGGAAGAAAAACTGTTTTTT; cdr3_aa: CASSLAQGAEEKLFF
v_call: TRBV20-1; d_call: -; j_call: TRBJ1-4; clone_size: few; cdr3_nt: TGCAGTGCTAGAGACCACCGAGAAAGTGGTGAAAAACTGTTTTTT; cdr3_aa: CSARDHRESGEKLFF
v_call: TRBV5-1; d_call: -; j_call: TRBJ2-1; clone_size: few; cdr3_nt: TGCGCCAGCAGCTTGGAACAGGTCTACAATGAGCAGTTCTTC; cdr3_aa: CASSLEQVYNEQFF
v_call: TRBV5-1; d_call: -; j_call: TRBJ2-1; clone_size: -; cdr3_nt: TGCGCCAGCAGCTTGACAGGAGATTTTTTCAATGAGCAGTTCTTC; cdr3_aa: CASSLTGDFFNEQFF
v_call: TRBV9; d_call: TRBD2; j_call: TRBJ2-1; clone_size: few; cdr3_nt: TGTGCCAGCAGCCCAAGACTAGCGGGGGGGACTGGGCAGTTCTTC; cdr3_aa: CASSPRLAGGTGQFF
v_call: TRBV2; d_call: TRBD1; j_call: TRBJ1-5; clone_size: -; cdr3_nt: TGTGCCAGCAGGGTCACCCGACAGGGTTTGCCCCAGCATTTT; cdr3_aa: CASRVTRQGLPQHF
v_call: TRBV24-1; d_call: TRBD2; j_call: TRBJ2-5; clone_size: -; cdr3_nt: TGTGCCACCGGTGATCCCGGGGGGACCCAAGAGACCCAGTACTTC; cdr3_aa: CATGDPGGTQETQYF